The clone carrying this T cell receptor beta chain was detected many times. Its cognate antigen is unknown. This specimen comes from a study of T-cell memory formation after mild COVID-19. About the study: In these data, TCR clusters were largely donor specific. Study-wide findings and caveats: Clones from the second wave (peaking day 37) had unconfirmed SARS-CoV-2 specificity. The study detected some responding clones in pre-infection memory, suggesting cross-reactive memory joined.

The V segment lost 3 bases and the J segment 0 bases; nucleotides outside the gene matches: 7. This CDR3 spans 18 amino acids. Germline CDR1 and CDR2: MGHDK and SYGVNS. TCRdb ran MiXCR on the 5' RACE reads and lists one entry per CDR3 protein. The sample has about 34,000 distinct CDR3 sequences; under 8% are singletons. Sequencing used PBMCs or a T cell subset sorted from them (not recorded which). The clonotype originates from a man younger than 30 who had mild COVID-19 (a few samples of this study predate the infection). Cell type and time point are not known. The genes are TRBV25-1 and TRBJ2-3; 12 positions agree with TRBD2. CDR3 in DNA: TGTGCCAGCAGTGAGACTAGCGGGGGCTTTCCTAGCACAGATACGCAGTATTTT. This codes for CASSETSGGFPSTDTQYF. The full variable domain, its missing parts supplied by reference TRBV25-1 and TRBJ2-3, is EADIYQTPRYLVIGTGKKITLECSQTMGHDKMYWYQQDPGMELHLIHYSYGVNSTEKGDLSSESTVSRIRTEHFPLTLESARPSHTSQYLCASSETSGGFPSTDTQYFGPGTRLTVL.